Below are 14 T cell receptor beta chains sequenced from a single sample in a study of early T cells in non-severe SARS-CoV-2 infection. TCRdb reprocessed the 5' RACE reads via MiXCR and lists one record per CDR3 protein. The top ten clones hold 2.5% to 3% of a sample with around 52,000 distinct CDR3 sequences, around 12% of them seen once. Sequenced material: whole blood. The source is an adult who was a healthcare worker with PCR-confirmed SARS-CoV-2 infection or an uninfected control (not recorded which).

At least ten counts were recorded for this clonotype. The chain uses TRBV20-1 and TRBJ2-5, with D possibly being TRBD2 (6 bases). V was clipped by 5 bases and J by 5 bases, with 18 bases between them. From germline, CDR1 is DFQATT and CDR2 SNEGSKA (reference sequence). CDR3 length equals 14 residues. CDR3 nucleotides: TGCAGTGCTCCCGTCCTTCAGGGAGGTGAGACCCAGTACTTC. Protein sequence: CSAPVLQGGETQYF.

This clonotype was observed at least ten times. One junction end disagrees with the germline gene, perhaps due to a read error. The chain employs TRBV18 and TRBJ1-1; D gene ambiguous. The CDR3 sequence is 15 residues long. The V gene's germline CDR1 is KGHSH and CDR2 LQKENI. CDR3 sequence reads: CASSPLEELGTEVFF. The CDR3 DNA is TGTGCCAGCTCACCACTCGAGGAACTCGGCACTGAAGTTTTCTTT.

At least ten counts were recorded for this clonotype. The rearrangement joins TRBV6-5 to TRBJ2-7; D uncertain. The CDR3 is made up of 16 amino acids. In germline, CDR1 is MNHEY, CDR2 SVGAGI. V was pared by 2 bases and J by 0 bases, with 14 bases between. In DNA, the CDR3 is TGTGCCAGCAGTTACCGGACCGGGCCCTCCTCCTACGAGCAGTACTTC. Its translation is CASSYRTGPSSYEQYF.

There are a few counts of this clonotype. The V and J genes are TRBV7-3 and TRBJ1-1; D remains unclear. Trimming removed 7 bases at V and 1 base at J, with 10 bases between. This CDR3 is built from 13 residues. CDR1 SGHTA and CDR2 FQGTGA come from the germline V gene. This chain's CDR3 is CASKTEKNTEAFF. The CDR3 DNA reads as TGTGCCAGCAAAACAGAAAAGAACACTGAAGCTTTCTTT.

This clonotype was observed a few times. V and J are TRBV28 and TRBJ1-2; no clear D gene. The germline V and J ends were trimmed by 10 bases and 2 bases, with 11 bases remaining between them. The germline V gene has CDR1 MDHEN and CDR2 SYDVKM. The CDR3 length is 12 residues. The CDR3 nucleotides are TGTGCCACCACCCCTCAAAACTATGGCTACACCTTC. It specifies CATTPQNYGYTF.

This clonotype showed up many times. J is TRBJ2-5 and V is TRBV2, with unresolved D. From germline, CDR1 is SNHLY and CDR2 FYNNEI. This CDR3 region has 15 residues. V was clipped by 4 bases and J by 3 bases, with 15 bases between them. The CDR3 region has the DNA TGTGCCAGCAGTGCCGAGGCCTCCCCCGAAGAGACCCAGTACTTC. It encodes CASSAEASPEETQYF.

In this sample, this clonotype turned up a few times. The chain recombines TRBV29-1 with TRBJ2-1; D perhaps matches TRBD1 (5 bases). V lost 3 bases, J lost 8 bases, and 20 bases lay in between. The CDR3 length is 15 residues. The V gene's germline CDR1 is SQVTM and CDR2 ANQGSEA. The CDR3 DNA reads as TGCAGCGTTGACGGCAGGGCCTTCCCAATCGATGAGCAGTTCTTC. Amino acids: CSVDGRAFPIDEQFF.

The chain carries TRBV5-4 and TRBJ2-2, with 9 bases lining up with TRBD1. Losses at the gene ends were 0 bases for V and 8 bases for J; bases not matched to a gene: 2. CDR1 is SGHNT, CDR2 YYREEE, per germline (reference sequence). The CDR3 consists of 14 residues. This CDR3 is CASSLAQGAGELFF. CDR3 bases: TGTGCCAGCAGCTTGGCACAGGGGGCGGGGGAGCTGTTTTTT.

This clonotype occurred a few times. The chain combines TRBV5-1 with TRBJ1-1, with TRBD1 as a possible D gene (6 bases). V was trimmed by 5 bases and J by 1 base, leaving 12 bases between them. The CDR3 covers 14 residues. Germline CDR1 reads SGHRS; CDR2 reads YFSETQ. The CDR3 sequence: CASRRDTANTEAFF. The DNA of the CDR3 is TGCGCCAGCAGACGGGACACAGCGAACACTGAAGCTTTCTTT.

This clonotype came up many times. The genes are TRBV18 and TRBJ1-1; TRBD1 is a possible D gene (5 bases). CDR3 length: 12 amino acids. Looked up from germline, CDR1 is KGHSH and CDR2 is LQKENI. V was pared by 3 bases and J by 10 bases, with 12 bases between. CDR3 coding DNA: TGTGCCAGCTCACCGACCGGCGGGGCAGCTTTCTTT. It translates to CASSPTGGAAFF.

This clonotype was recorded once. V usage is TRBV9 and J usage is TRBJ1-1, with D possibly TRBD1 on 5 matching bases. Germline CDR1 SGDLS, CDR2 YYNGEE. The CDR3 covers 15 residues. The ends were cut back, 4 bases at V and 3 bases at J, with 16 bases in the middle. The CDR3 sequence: CASSPEGRAYTEAFF. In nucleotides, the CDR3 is TGTGCCAGCAGCCCCGAGGGGCGAGCATACACTGAAGCTTTCTTT.

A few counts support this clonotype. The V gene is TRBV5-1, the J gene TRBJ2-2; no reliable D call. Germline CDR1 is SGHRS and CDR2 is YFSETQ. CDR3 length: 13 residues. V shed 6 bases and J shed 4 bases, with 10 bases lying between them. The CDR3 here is CASTSSGTGELFF. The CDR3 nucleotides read TGCGCCAGCACGTCCTCCGGCACCGGGGAGCTGTTTTTT.

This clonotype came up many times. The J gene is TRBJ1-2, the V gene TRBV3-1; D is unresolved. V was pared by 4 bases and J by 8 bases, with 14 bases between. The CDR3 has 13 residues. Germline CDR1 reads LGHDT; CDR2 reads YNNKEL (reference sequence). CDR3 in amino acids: CASSPIEGRGYTF. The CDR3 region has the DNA TGTGCCAGCAGCCCGATAGAGGGTCGGGGCTACACCTTC.

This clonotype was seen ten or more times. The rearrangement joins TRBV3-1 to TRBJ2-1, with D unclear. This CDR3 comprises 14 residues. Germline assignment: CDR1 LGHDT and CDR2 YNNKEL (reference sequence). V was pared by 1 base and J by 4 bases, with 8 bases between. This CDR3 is CASSQVETYNEQFF. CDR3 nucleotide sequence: TGTGCCAGCAGCCAAGTGGAGACGTACAATGAGCAGTTCTTC.